This T cell receptor beta chain was obtained from a study of T-cell memory formation after mild COVID-19. Constant-segment primers served in 5'RACE that generated TCR alpha and TCR beta cDNA libraries bearing sample barcodes and UMIs. TCRdb used MiXCR to reprocess the 5' RACE reads, holding one entry per CDR3 protein. The table lists roughly 150,000 distinct CDR3 sequences, around 15% of them singletons. Germline V gene sequence: CDR1 SEHNR, CDR2 FQNEAQ (reference sequence). V was clipped by 5 bases and J by 7 bases; unmatched bases: 13. The CDR3 length is 15 residues. The TCR sequence derives from an adult woman who had mild COVID-19 (a few samples of this study predate the infection). Cell type and time point are not known. The chain combines TRBV7-9 with TRBJ2-7; TRBD2 matches at 8 bases. The material sequenced was PBMCs or a T cell subset sorted from them (not recorded which). The CDR3 loop reads CASSQGRAGVGEQYF. CDR3 coding DNA: TGTGCCAGCAGCCAGGGACGAGCGGGAGTCGGAGAGCAGTACTTC.